The present TCR beta chain was sequenced within a study of CD4 T cell repertoires in COVID-19. General study points: Suggested intraclonal diversification: top SARS-CoV-2-reactive clonotypes appeared in two or three memory subsets. Between about 6 and 28% of SARS-CoV-2 clonotypes also appeared in SARS-CoV and/or HKU1 spike cultures.

Only in-frame clones appear in the TCRdb table, and some are missing; sequencing was by immunoSEQ multiplex PCR. The table shows 65,000 to 95,000 clones, with approximately 83% occurring only once. Note on this clone: Its antigen remains unidentified.

These memory T cells were uncultured and sequenced directly after ex vivo isolation. Germline V gives CDR1 KGHSH, CDR2 LQKENI. The CDR3 length is 16 residues. V shed 0 bases and J shed 1 base, with 13 bases lying between them. The rearrangement joins TRBV18 to TRBJ2-7; D unresolved. This clonotype originated in a human donor who had COVID-19. The sample consisted of CD4+ T cells from peripheral blood, taken after recovery from COVID-19. In DNA form, the CDR3 reads TGTGCCAGCTCACCACCGAGAACAACAGTATCCTACGAGCAGTACTTC. It codes for CASSPPRTTVSYEQYF.